Below, 16 T cell receptor beta chains from the same sample are listed, as sequenced in a study of blood T cells in healthy people across ages. For the second PCR, which ran for roughly 6 to 11 cycles, a sample-barcoded 5' primer and a J-beta primer mix were used. One entry per CDR3 protein results from TCRdb running MiXCR on the 5' RACE reads. The sample has 800,000 or so distinct CDR3 sequences, approximately 67% seen once. Sequences were obtained from blood. The receptors come from a young man in good health.

The V call is TRBV15, the J call TRBJ2-3, with 9 bases fitting TRBD2. The V segment lost 0 bases and the J segment 6 bases; nucleotides outside the gene matches: 10. CDR1 is LNHNV, CDR2 YYDKDF, per germline (reference sequence). The CDR3 contains 17 residues. CDR3: CATSRDLIAGALDTQYF. As DNA, the CDR3 is TGTGCCACCAGCAGAGATTTGATAGCGGGGGCTTTGGATACGCAGTATTTT.

This clonotype occurred a few times. The chain carries TRBV20-1 and TRBJ1-2, with 9 bases aligning to TRBD1. V lost 7 bases and J lost 8; bases outside the gene matches: 5. Germline V gives CDR1 DFQATT, CDR2 SNEGSKA (reference sequence). The CDR3 spans 11 residues. In nucleotides, the CDR3 is TGCAGTGTAGGGGACAGGGACGGCTACACCTTC. It encodes CSVGDRDGYTF.

The chain is built from TRBV7-2 and TRBJ1-2, with 7 bases matching TRBD1. The CDR3 covers 14 residues. In germline, CDR1 is SGHTA, CDR2 FQGNSA. Losses at the gene ends were 5 bases for V and 7 bases for J; bases not matched to a gene: 10. The CDR3 region is CASSPRQGGSGYTF. CDR3 bases: TGTGCCAGCAGCCCAAGACAGGGAGGAAGTGGCTACACCTTC.

As regards this clonotype: This could be a read error, since a much larger clone is one nucleotide away. The chain links TRBV24-1 to TRBJ2-4; D may be TRBD2 (6 bases). The end of the DNA aligns better with TRBJ2-5, so the J call may be wrong. The CDR3 is made up of 16 amino acids. Germline values: CDR1 KGHDR, CDR2 SFDVKD. CDR3 residues: CVTSDFRFGGGETQYF. CDR3 in DNA: TGTGTCACCAGTGATTTTCGTTTCGGGGGTGGGGAGACCCAGTACTTC.

The gene calls are TRBV7-8 and TRBJ2-2; D unresolved. The CDR3 contains 15 residues. Between the trimmed V and J ends, which lost 8 bases and 3 bases, there was a span of 16 bases. CDR1 SGHVS and CDR2 FQNEAQ come from the germline V gene. CDR3 region: CASRLMVGDTGELFF. The DNA of the CDR3 is TGTGCCAGCCGCCTCATGGTTGGGGACACCGGGGAGCTGTTTTTT.

V usage is TRBV29-1 and J usage is TRBJ2-5; 9 positions match TRBD2. The germline gives CDR1 SQVTM, CDR2 ANQGSEA. The length of the CDR3 is 13 residues. V shed 6 bases and J 6 bases; nucleotides not matched to a gene: 8. The CDR3 is CSVSASGAKTQYF. The CDR3 DNA follows: TGCAGCGTGTCGGCTAGCGGGGCGAAGACCCAGTACTTC.

The chain carries TRBV6-1 and TRBJ2-7; 7 bases are shared with TRBD1. V lost 4 bases and J lost 4; bases outside the gene matches: 4. Germline-derived CDR1 and CDR2 are MNHNS and SASEGT. The CDR3 is 13 residues long. The CDR3 spells CASSGGQMYEQYF. CDR3 in DNA: TGTGCCAGCAGTGGGGGACAGATGTACGAGCAGTACTTC.

Written as DNA, the CDR3 is TGTGCCAGCAGCTTTGCCCGTGCGGTCTCCTACGAGCAGTACTTC. Translation gives CASSFARAVSYEQYF. The chain employs TRBV7-2 and TRBJ2-7; D is unresolved. Germline V gene data show CDR1 as SGHTA and CDR2 as FQGNSA. Trimming left V 3 bases short and J 0 bases short, with 12 bases between. There are 15 residues in the CDR3.

This clonotype was observed a handful of times. The rearrangement links TRBV20-1 to TRBJ2-3; D unclear. With 6 bases removed from V and 6 bases from J, the gap between germline ends came to 10 bases. The CDR3 spans 11 residues. CDR1 and CDR2 (germline): DFQATT, SNEGSKA (reference sequence). The DNA for the CDR3 is TGCAGTGCCAATACCCGGGATACGCAGTATTTT. Its translation is CSANTRDTQYF.

This clonotype was observed a handful of times. V usage is TRBV15 and J usage is TRBJ2-5, with D unresolved. The V and J ends lost 0 bases and 4 bases respectively, with 0 bases between them. The CDR3 runs to 11 residues. Germline assignment: CDR1 LNHNV and CDR2 YYDKDF (reference sequence). The CDR3 DNA follows: TGTGCCACCAGCAGAGAAGAGACCCAGTACTTC. This translates into CATSREETQYF. The variable domain in full, completed from reference TRBV15 and TRBJ2-5, reads DAMVIQNPRYQVTQFGKPVTLSCSQTLNHNVMYWYQQKSSQAPKLLFHYYDKDFNNEADTPDNFQSRRPNTSFCFLDIRSPGLGDTAMYLCATSREETQYFGPGTRLLVL.

The table lists this clonotype with a few counts. The rearrangement joins TRBV4-2 to TRBJ1-2, with 12 bases lining up with TRBD1. V was clipped by 1 base and J by 4 bases; unmatched bases: 4. Germline V gene lookup returns CDR1 LGHNA and CDR2 YNFKEQ. The CDR3 totals 16 residues. The CDR3 reads CASSQVGTGGVYGYTF. CDR3 in DNA: TGTGCCAGCAGCCAAGTAGGGACAGGGGGCGTCTATGGCTACACCTTC.

The chain carries TRBV7-2 and TRBJ2-1; D gene ambiguous. The germline V gene has CDR1 SGHTA and CDR2 FQGNSA. V lost 0 bases, J lost 5 bases, and 8 bases lay in between. CDR3 size: 14 residues. The CDR3: CASSLAQNNNEQFF. DNA of the CDR3: TGTGCCAGCAGCTTAGCACAGAATAACAATGAGCAGTTCTTC.

The genes are TRBV12-3 or TRBV12-4 and TRBJ2-7, with 10 bases that match TRBD1. With V trimmed by 3 bases and J by 2 bases, 4 bases remained unmatched. The CDR3 covers 15 residues. CDR3 amino acids: CASSFPGTGAYEQYF. As DNA, the CDR3 is TGTGCCAGCAGTTTCCCCGGGACAGGGGCCTACGAGCAGTACTTC.

This sequence joins TRBV5-8 and TRBJ2-1; tentative D call: TRBD2 (7 bases). Germline V gene data show CDR1 as SGHTS and CDR2 as YDEGEE. The CDR3 consists of 16 residues. V gave up 0 bases and J gave up 5 bases, with 15 bases separating them. Here the CDR3 DNA reads TGTGCCAGCAGCTTGGCCGGGGCGGGGGCACACAATGAGCAGTTCTTC. This translates into CASSLAGAGAHNEQFF.

This chain joins TRBV7-8 and TRBJ2-7, with 10 bases identical to TRBD2. Per germline, CDR1 SGHVS and CDR2 FQNEAQ. Trimming at V came to 1 base and at J to 7 bases, leaving 7 bases not matched to a gene. The CDR3 has 15 residues. The CDR3 spells CASSLVAGGPEEQYF. The CDR3 DNA reads as TGTGCCAGCAGCTTAGTAGCGGGGGGTCCCGAGGAGCAGTACTTC.

This chain uses TRBV2 with TRBJ1-2, with 9 bases lining up with TRBD1. V was clipped by 5 bases and J by 4 bases; unmatched bases: 8. Germline assignment: CDR1 SNHLY and CDR2 FYNNEI. The CDR3 totals 15 residues. The CDR3 is CASSKQGAPIYGYTF. In DNA, the CDR3 is TGTGCCAGCAGTAAACAGGGGGCGCCGATCTATGGCTACACCTTC.